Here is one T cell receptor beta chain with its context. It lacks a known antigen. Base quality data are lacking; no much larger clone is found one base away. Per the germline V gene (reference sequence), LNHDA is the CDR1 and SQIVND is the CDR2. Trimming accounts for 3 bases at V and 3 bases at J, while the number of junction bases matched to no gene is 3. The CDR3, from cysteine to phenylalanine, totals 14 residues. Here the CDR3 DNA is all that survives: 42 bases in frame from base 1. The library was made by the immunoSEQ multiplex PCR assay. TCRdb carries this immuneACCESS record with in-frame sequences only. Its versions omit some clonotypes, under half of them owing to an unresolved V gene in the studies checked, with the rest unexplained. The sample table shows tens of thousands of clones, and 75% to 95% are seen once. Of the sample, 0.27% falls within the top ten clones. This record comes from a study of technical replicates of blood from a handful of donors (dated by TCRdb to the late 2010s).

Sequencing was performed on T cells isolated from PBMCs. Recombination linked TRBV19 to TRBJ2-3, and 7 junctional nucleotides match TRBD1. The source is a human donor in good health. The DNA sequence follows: TGTGCCAGTAGTATTGGGACAGAGACAGATACGCAGTATTTT. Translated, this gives CASSIGTETDTQYF.